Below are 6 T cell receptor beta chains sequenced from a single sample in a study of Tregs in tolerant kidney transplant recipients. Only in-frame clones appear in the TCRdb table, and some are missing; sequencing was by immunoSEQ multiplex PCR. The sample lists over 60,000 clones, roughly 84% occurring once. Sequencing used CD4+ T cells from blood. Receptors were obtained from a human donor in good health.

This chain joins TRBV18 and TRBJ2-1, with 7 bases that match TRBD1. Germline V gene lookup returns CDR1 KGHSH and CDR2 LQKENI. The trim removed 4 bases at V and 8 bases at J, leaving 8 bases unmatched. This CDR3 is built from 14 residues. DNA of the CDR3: TGTGCCAGCTCACAACGGCGAGGGGGCGATGAGCAGTTCTTC. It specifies CASSQRRGGDEQFF.

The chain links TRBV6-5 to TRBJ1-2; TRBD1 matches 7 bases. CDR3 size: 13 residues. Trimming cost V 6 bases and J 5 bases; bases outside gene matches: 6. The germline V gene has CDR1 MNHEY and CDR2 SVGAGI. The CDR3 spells CASRTGSRYGYTF. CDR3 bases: TGTGCCAGCAGGACAGGGTCTCGGTATGGCTACACCTTC.

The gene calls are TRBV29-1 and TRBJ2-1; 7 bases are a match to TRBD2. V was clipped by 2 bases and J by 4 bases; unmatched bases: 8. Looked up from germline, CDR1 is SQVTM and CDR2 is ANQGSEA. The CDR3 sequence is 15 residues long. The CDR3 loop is CSVEPHRTRYNEQFF. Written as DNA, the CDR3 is TGCAGCGTTGAACCCCACCGGACTAGATACAATGAGCAGTTCTTC.

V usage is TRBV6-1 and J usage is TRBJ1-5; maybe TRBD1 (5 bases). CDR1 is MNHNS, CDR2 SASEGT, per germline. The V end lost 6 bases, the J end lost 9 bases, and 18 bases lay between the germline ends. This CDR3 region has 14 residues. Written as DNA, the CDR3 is TGTGCCAGCAGAGTAACGGACACCGCTTTGCCCCAGCATTTT. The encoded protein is CASRVTDTALPQHF.

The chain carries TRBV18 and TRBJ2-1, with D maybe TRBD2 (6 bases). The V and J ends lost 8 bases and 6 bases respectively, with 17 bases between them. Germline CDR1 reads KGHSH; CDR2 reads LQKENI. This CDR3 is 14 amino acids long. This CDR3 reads CASRSTGVANEQFF. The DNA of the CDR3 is TGTGCCAGCCGGTCGACGGGAGTTGCCAATGAGCAGTTCTTC.

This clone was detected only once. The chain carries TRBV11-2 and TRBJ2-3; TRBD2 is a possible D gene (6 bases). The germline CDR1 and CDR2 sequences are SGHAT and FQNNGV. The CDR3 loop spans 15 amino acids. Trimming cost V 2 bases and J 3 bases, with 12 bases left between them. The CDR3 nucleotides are TGTGCCAGCAGCTTAATGCTAGCGAGTACAGATACGCAGTATTTT. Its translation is CASSLMLASTDTQYF.